What follows is one T cell receptor beta chain and its context. These data originate in a study of blood T cell repertoires in COVID-19. Study-level information: Sources were T cells, B-cell-depleted T cells, or PBMCs; the material itself was cDNA or gDNA.

V lost 5 bases and J lost 3, with 5 bases in between. CDR1 MNHNY and CDR2 SVGAGI come from the germline V gene (reference sequence). The length of the CDR3 is 11 residues. Clones were sequenced by immunoSEQ multiplex PCR, and TCRdb holds only the in-frame ones, with some missing. This table holds roughly 290,000 clones, around nine tenths found once. The TCR sequence derives from a woman in her twenties or thirties with COVID-19, enrolled during active disease. Sequenced: peripheral blood. The V call is TRBV6-6, the J call TRBJ2-7; unclear D gene. The CDR3 sequence: CASSQHYEQYF. CDR3 nucleotides: TGTGCCAGCAGTCAACACTACGAGCAGTACTTC.